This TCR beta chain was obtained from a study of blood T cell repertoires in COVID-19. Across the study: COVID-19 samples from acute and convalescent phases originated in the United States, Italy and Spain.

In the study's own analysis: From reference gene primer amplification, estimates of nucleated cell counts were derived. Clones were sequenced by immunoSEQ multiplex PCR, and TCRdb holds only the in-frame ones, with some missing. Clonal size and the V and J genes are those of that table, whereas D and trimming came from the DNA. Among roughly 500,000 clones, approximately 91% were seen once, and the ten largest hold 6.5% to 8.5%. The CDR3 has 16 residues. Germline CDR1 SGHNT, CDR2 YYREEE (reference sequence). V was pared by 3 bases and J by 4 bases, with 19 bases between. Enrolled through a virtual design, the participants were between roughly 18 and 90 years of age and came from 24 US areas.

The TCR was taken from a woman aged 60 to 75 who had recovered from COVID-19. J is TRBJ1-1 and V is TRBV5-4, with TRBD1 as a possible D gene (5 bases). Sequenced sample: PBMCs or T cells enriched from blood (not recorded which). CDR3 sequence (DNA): TGTGCCAGCAGCTCCGGGACCCGGGAGCCAGGCACTGAAGCTTTCTTT. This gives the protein CASSSGTREPGTEAFF.